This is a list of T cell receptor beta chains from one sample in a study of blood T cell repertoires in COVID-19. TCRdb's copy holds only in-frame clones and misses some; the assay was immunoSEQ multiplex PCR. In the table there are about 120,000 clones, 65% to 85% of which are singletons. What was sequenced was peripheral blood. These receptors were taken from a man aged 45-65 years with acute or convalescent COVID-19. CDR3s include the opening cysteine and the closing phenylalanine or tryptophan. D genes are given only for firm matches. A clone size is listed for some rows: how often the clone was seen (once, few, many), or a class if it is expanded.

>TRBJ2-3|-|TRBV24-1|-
CATSPSSSTDTQYF
TGTGCCACCAGTCCCTCTTCTAGCACAGATACGCAGTATTTT
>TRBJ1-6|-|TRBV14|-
CASSQTDNSPLHF
TGTGCCAGCAGCCAAACAGATAATTCACCCCTCCACTTT
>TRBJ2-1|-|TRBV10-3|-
CATLALSSSYNEQFF
TGTGCCACCCTGGCCCTTTCTAGCTCCTACAATGAGCAGTTCTTC
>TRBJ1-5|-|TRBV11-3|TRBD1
CASSLEVDRLVREQPQHF
TGTGCCAGCAGCTTAGAAGTGGACAGGCTGGTGCGTGAGCAGCCCCAGCATTTT
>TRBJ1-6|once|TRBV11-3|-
CASSLGREDSPLHF
TGTGCCAGCAGCTTAGGCAGGGAGGATTCACCCCTCCACTTT
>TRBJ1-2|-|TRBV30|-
CAWKKDRTYYGYTF
TGTGCCTGGAAGAAAGACAGAACCTACTATGGCTACACCTTC
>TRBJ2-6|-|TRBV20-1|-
CSASSGDGANVLTF
TGCAGTGCTAGTTCGGGGGATGGGGCCAACGTCCTGACTTTC
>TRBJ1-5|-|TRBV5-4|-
CASSFPGAGQPQHF
TGTGCCAGCAGCTTTCCGGGCGCGGGGCAGCCCCAGCATTTT
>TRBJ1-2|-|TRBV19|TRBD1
CASSLSWTGANYGYTF
TGTGCCAGTAGCCTTTCATGGACAGGGGCTAACTATGGCTACACCTTC
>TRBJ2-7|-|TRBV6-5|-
CASSYSNQGGQYF
TGTGCCAGCAGTTACTCGAATCAGGGGGGACAGTACTTC
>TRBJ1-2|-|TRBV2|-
CASSVSRANYGYTF
TGTGCCAGCAGTGTGTCCAGGGCTAACTATGGCTACACCTTC
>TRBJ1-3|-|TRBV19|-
CASKTGSSGNTIYF
TGTGCCAGTAAAACAGGGAGCTCTGGAAACACCATATATTTT
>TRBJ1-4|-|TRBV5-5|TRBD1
CASSFSGTGMEKLFF
TGTGCCAGCAGCTTTTCCGGGACAGGGATGGAAAAACTGTTTTTT
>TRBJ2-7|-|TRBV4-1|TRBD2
CASSQAAGESYEQYF
TGCGCCAGCAGCCAAGCGGCGGGGGAGTCCTACGAGCAGTACTTC
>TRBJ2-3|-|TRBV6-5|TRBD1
CASSYSKTGGIDTQYF
TGTGCCAGCAGTTACTCTAAGACAGGGGGCATTGATACGCAGTATTTT
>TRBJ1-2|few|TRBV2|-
CASSEGLRGPIGYTF
TGTGCCAGCAGCGAGGGCCTGCGGGGGCCAATAGGCTACACCTTC
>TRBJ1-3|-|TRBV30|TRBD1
CAWSLVNRQGRLPGNTIYF
TGTGCCTGGAGTCTTGTAAACCGACAGGGGAGATTACCTGGAAACACCATATATTTT
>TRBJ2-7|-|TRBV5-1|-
CASSLTSNSYEQYF
TGCGCCAGCAGCTTAACATCGAACTCCTACGAGCAGTACTTC
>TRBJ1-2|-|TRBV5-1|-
CASSLSGSYGYTF
TGCGCCAGCAGCTTGAGCGGGTCCTATGGCTACACCTTC
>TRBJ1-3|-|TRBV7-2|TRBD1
CASSLGGQGIGGNTIYF
TGTGCCAGCAGCTTAGGCGGACAGGGGATTGGTGGAAACACCATATATTTT
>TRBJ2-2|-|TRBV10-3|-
CATHLGGAGTGELFF
TGTGCCACCCATTTGGGGGGGGCAGGGACCGGGGAGCTGTTTTTT
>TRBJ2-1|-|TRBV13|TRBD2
CASSLAGGGNEQFF
TGTGCCAGCAGCTTAGCGGGGGGAGGGAATGAGCAGTTCTTC
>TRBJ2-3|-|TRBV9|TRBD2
CASSFRTSGGAIDTQYF
TGTGCCAGCAGCTTTCGGACTAGCGGGGGGGCGATCGATACGCAGTATTTT
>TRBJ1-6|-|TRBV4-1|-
CASSPSKGEFSSPLHF
TGCGCCAGCAGCCCTTCAAAGGGGGAGTTCAGTTCACCCCTCCACTTT
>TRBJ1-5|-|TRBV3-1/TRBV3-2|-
CASSQGRVGNQPQHF
TGTGCCAGCAGCCAAGGTCGAGTGGGCAATCAGCCCCAGCATTTT
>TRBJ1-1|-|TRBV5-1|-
CASSLSGGSTEAFF
TGCGCCAGCAGCTTGTCCGGGGGTTCCACTGAAGCTTTCTTT
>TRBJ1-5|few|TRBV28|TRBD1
CASSPGQGTQPQHF
TGTGCCAGCAGCCCCGGACAGGGAACTCAGCCCCAGCATTTT